This TCR beta chain was documented in a study of T cell repertoires in cytomegalovirus infection. Study conclusions and caveats: Pooled public TCR beta family frequency picked out CMV carriers with the relevant HLA.

Concerning this clonotype itself: The target antigen is unknown.

MiXCR, run by TCRdb on the reads, gives a single entry per CDR3 protein. The sample has some 350,000 distinct CDR3 sequences, about 35% seen once. This clonotype was sampled from a human donor in good health (CMV status not recorded). Some clones in this sample may be carry-over from other donors' samples. This specimen consisted of cultured PBMCs, obtained from culture after CMV antigen stimulation.

In DNA form, the CDR3 reads TGTGCCAGCAGCGTGTGGACAAACGCAGAGGAGACCCAGTACTTC. It is translated as CASSVWTNAEETQYF. The V gene is TRBV7-4, the J gene TRBJ2-5; possible D gene TRBD1, 5 bases. The germline gives CDR1 SGHVT, CDR2 SQSDAQ. Trimming took off 5 bases at V and 5 bases at J, with 18 bases between the two ends. The CDR3 has 15 amino acids.